The source of this T cell receptor (beta chain) is a study of blood T cell repertoires in COVID-19. Study details: Spain, Italy and the United States supplied samples that represented acute and convalescent COVID-19. PBMCs, B-cell-depleted T cells, or T cells provided the cDNA or gDNA that made up the material.

Libraries were prepared by immunoSEQ multiplex PCR; TCRdb keeps only in-frame clonotypes and omits some of them. Of 220,000 or so clones detected, 75% to 90% appear once; the ten largest clones hold about 3.3%. The CDR3 has 14 amino acids. V dropped 5 bases and J dropped 3 bases, with 13 bases sitting between them. The germline V gene has CDR1 SGHVS and CDR2 FQNEAQ. This study enrolled people aged about 18 to 90 from 24 US geographic areas. Membership in each cohort depended on participant-reported clinical history. The origin of this receptor is a woman aged 18-35 years in a cohort exposed to, infected with or recovered from COVID-19 (not recorded which). The sequenced sample was PBMCs or T cells enriched from blood (not recorded which). This chain connects TRBV7-8 to TRBJ1-1; the D gene is possibly TRBD1 (5 bases). The CDR3: CASSPGHPDTEAFF. The CDR3 region has the DNA TGTGCCAGCAGCCCCGGACACCCGGACACTGAAGCTTTCTTT.